This T cell receptor (beta chain) was retrieved from a study of breast tumors, draining lymph nodes, adjacent tissues. The study, taken as a whole, reports: The lymph node origin of tumor T cells was framed as consistent with a hypothesis, not demonstrated. Compared with basal-like, luminal-like tumors shared significantly more repertoire with nontumor tissue. Findings are consistent with lymph node origin and intratumoral expansion of most tumor T cells.

In TCRdb, the multiplex PCR reads were re-called with MiXCR into one record per CDR3 protein. The sample gives about 130,000 distinct CDR3 sequences, about 20% of which show up once; roughly 2.6% is in the top ten. Ten or more counts support this clonotype. No antigen is known for it. Breast cancer patients provided tissue from their axillary draining lymph nodes. The length of the CDR3 is 16 residues. From germline, CDR1 is SGHVS and CDR2 FNYEAQ. Trimming removed 1 base from V and 4 bases from J, with 14 bases in between. This rearrangement joins TRBV7-6 to TRBJ1-5, with D perhaps matching TRBD1 (6 bases). Source material: axillary lymph node tissue. This clonotype was sampled from a female donor with breast cancer. Some clones in this sample may be carry-over from other donors' samples. CDR3 in DNA: TGTGCCAGCAGCTTAGGGGGGCCCTTTGGGAATCAGCCCCAGCATTTT. This translates into CASSLGGPFGNQPQHF.